This T cell receptor beta chain was retrieved from a study of T cells in localized non-small cell lung cancer (dated by TCRdb to about 2020). Looking at the study overall: The study analyzed T cell repertoires of hundreds of early-stage NSCLC patients, comparing tumors and uninvolved tumor-adjacent lungs. The cohort consisted of a few hundred treatment-naive NSCLC patients whose localized lung tumors had been resected. Of the NSCLC patients, fewer than 150 were male and 85 to 110 were female, and the mean age was around 70 years. Beyond this particular receptor, the publication reports: Higher blood T cell density associated with longer overall survival, while higher adjacent-lung clonality associated with shorter survival. Multi-region tumor sequencing was not performed, so intratumor heterogeneity could not be excluded. Uninvolved tumor-adjacent lung showed the highest T cell clonality, higher than tumor, which suggests more focused antigenic responses in the uninvolved tumor-adjacent lung. A median of about 53 of the top 100 tumor clones were detected in paired uninvolved adjacent lung, and some 29 of these tumor clones were also found among the top 100 clones of the paired uninvolved adjacent lung. Since the design was exploratory, TCR variables were selected using unadjusted p-values with no false-discovery rate correction.

At diagnosis, peripheral blood, uninvolved tumor-adjacent lung and tumor were collected and were preserved as a mix of fresh-frozen and FFPE material. For TCR repertoire profiling, the blood samples were analyzed as peripheral blood mononuclear cells. The CDR3 goes from the cysteine to the phenylalanine over 17 residues. The DNA shown is the 51-base CDR3, in frame from base 1. Comments on this clone: Its specific antigen is unknown. Within one base of it there is no much larger clone, and no base qualities were kept.

The immunoSEQ Assay was used to sequence TCR beta CDR3 regions from DNA. As for how the authors treated the data: T cell density was computed as TCR beta template counts normalized to usable DNA estimated by amplifying housekeeping genes. The preseqR package was used to estimate richness by extrapolating to 400,000 templates for PBMC samples and to 120,000 templates for tissue samples. Clonality was taken to be one minus Pielou's evenness. Tissue-enriched TCRs were identified through differential abundance testing performed on productive amino-acid clonotypes, with a minimum total count of 5 and an alpha of 0.1. The Jaccard Index and the Morisita Overlap Index were used to measure how much the repertoires overlapped between compartments. GLIPH clustered TCR beta CDR3s with public tetramer-defined viral CDR3s; viral motifs required at least three viral sequences plus V-gene enrichment. Held by TCRdb, this immuneACCESS table contains in-frame sequences only and omits some clones. Under half of the omission traces to an unresolved V gene where checked; the cause of the rest is unknown. Clone size and the V and J calls come from that table; the DNA yielded D and trimming. Across this sample there are nearly 25,000 clones, with roughly 92% seen only once. The ten top clones hold approximately 2.9% of the sample.

The sequence derives from a woman aged 40-69 years with stage I lung adenocarcinoma. Recombination joined TRBV21-1 with TRBJ2-5; the DNA was not used to check the table's D call, TRBD2. TRBV21-1 represents a pseudogene. The material was peripheral blood, obtained before any cancer treatment. The nucleotide sequence is TGTGCCAGCAGCAGAAAAGGGCCTAGCGGGAGGGAAGAGACCCAGTACTTC. This sequence encodes CASSRKGPSGREETQYF.